The sample holds a few counts of the clone carrying this T cell receptor (beta chain). The antigen is unknown. These data are taken from a study of T-cell memory formation after mild COVID-19. Study-wide results and caveats: Pre-infection memory showed some responding clones, and this suggested that cross-reactive memory joined.

The V end was cut by 7 bases, the J end by 8 bases, with 6 bases between. The CDR3 has 11 amino acids. Libraries for TCRalpha and TCRbeta carried sample barcodes and unique molecular identifiers via 5'RACE. MiXCR was run by TCRdb on the 5' RACE reads, yielding one entry per CDR3 protein. This sample carries roughly 510,000 distinct CDR3 sequences, around 16% of them seen once, and the ten largest clones take just over 8%. The specimen sequenced was PBMCs or a T cell subset sorted from them (not recorded which). The chain employs TRBV12-3 or TRBV12-4 and TRBJ2-6, with unresolved D. The sequence came from an adult woman who had mild COVID-19 (a few samples of this study predate the infection). Cell type and time point are not known. The CDR3 bases are TGTGCCAGCACTTCCACCAACGTCCTGACTTTC. It translates to CASTSTNVLTF.